The T cell receptor (beta chain) under discussion was sequenced for a study of CD8 T cells in Susac syndrome. The TEMRA cells underwent FACS enrichment, while the CD8+ and CD4+ T cells underwent negative isolation. It was with random hexamers that about 0.45 to 1 ug RNA was reverse transcribed. MiXCR, run by TCRdb on the immunoSEQ multiplex PCR reads, gives a single entry per CDR3 protein. The sample yields some 150,000 distinct CDR3 sequences, roughly 95% seen once. Germline assignment: CDR1 DFQATT and CDR2 SNEGSKA (reference sequence). Trimming shortened V by 1 base and J by 4 bases, and 11 bases separated the two germline ends. CDR3 length equals 13 residues.

This clonotype was obtained from a human donor with multiple sclerosis. This chain links TRBV20-1 with TRBJ2-7; perhaps D is TRBD1 or TRBD2 (5 bases each). Sequencing was carried out using CD8+ T cells from PBMCs. The CDR3 protein is CSARAGRVYEQYF. The CDR3, as DNA: TGCAGTGCTAGAGCGGGGCGCGTTTACGAGCAGTACTTC.